One and the same sample provided the 21 T cell receptor beta chains below, sequenced in a study of T cells in localized non-small cell lung cancer. The method was immunoSEQ multiplex PCR; TCRdb's version includes in-frame clones alone and lacks a portion of them. The data show about 77,000 clones, approximately 90% seen once. The sequences come from peripheral blood, collected before any cancer treatment. The receptors come from a woman aged 40-70 years with stage I squamous cell lung carcinoma.

CDR3 protein: CASSPTGVSLHTQYF. As DNA, the CDR3 is TGTGCCAGCAGTCCAACAGGGGTCTCCTTACATACGCAGTATTTT. This chain uses TRBV6-5 with TRBJ2-3; 7 bases fit TRBD1. CDR1 is MNHEY and CDR2 is SVGAGI in the germline V gene. J was trimmed by 7 bases and V by 5 bases; bases with no gene match: 12. The CDR3 covers 15 residues.

V is TRBV7-9 and J is TRBJ1-2, with a possible D match to TRBD1 (5 bases). Germline assignment: CDR1 SEHNR and CDR2 FQNEAQ (reference sequence). The CDR3 consists of 15 residues. V was trimmed by 5 bases and J by 2 bases, leaving 15 bases between them. The CDR3 coding sequence is TGTGCCAGCAGCCCAGACGGGGCGGGGAACTATGGCTACACCTTC. Translation: CASSPDGAGNYGYTF.

The chain combines TRBV7-9 with TRBJ1-1, with TRBD1 identical over 7 bases. The CDR3 is 13 residues long. V lost 5 bases to trimming and J lost 0 bases; unmatched junction nucleotides: 0. Germline V gene lookup returns CDR1 SEHNR and CDR2 FQNEAQ (reference sequence). The CDR3 protein is CASSQGVNTEAFF. The CDR3 DNA sequence: TGTGCCAGCAGCCAGGGGGTGAACACTGAAGCTTTCTTT.

The rearrangement links TRBV5-4 to TRBJ2-5; TRBD1 is a possible D gene (6 bases). The CDR3 covers 16 residues. The germline V and J ends were trimmed by 1 base and 4 bases, with 17 bases remaining between them. CDR1 and CDR2 from the germline V gene are SGHNT and YYREEE (reference sequence). CDR3 sequence (DNA): TGTGCCAGCAGCTTGAGGTTTACAGGGTTAGGAGAGACCCAGTACTTC. This encodes CASSLRFTGLGETQYF.

V is TRBV21-1 and J is TRBJ1-5; TRBD1 reflects the table's D call only, with no check against the DNA. TRBV21-1 has pseudogene status. The CDR3 runs 18 residues. Here the CDR3 reads CASRNLGADRVDNQPQHF. Written as DNA, the CDR3 is TGTGCCAGCAGGAACTTGGGGGCCGACAGGGTAGACAATCAGCCCCAGCATTTT.

The CDR3 here is CASSVDFYNEQFF. In DNA form, the CDR3 reads TGTGCCAGCAGCGTGGACTTCTACAATGAGCAGTTCTTC. This chain connects TRBV11-3 to TRBJ2-1, with TRBD2 as a possible D gene (5 bases). The CDR3 extends over 13 amino acids. From germline, CDR1 is SGHNT and CDR2 YENEEA. V dropped 5 bases and J dropped 3 bases, with 8 bases sitting between them.

CDR3 nucleotide sequence: TGCGCCAGCAGCTTGGAGGGTTACAGTGGTAGGAGCTACACCTTC. Its translation: CASSLEGYSGRSYTF. The rearrangement uses TRBV5-1 and TRBJ1-2; D remains unclear. The CDR3 runs to 15 residues. V lost 0 bases and J lost 9, with 18 bases in between. Per germline, CDR1 SGHRS and CDR2 YFSETQ. The full variable domain, completed using reference TRBV5-1 and TRBJ1-2, is KAGVTQTPRYLIKTRGQQVTLSCSPISGHRSVSWYQQTPGQGLQFLFEYFSETQRNKGNFPGRFSGRQFSNSRSEMNVSTLELGDSALYLCASSLEGYSGRSYTFGSGTRLTVV.

The V gene is TRBV11-2, the J gene TRBJ2-2; unclear D gene. Trimming pared 2 bases from V and 6 bases from J, leaving 10 bases between. The CDR3 runs 14 residues. Germline V CDR1 and CDR2: SGHAT, FQNNGV. CDR3: CASSLNGVAGELFF. The CDR3 coding sequence is TGTGCCAGCAGCTTAAACGGTGTGGCCGGGGAGCTGTTTTTT.

The genes are TRBV5-4 and TRBJ2-5, with 7 bases aligning to TRBD1. The CDR3 totals 15 residues. Germline lookup yields CDR1 SGHNT and CDR2 YYREEE (reference sequence). V trimming: 2 bases; J trimming: 5 bases; junction bases outside the gene matches: 9. CDR3 region: CASSLGGSTGETQYF. The DNA of the CDR3 is TGTGCCAGCAGCTTAGGGGGCTCGACGGGGGAGACCCAGTACTTC.

The chain links TRBV11-2 to TRBJ2-2; tentative D call: TRBD2 (6 bases). The CDR3 runs to 14 residues. With 6 bases removed from V and 4 bases from J, the gap between germline ends came to 12 bases. Germline lookup yields CDR1 SGHAT and CDR2 FQNNGV. This CDR3 is CASRGGRGTGELFF. The CDR3 region has the DNA TGTGCCAGCAGGGGAGGCCGGGGCACCGGGGAGCTGTTTTTT.

The chain recombines TRBV5-1 with TRBJ2-3, with a weak D call TRBD2 (6 bases). Germline V lookup: CDR1 SGHRS, CDR2 YFSETQ. V gave up 5 bases and J gave up 4 bases, with 14 bases separating them. The CDR3 is 14 residues long. Here the CDR3 reads CASSYGTLADTQYF. Written as DNA, the CDR3 is TGCGCCAGCAGTTACGGGACTCTCGCAGATACGCAGTATTTT.

This clone showed up just once. V is TRBV30 and J is TRBJ2-1; TRBD1 matches 7 bases. The CDR3 covers 13 residues. Per the germline V gene, CDR1 is GTSNPN and CDR2 is SVGIG (reference sequence). Trimming at V came to 3 bases and at J to 2 bases, leaving 1 base not matched to a gene. The DNA of the CDR3 is TGTGCCTGGAGCAGGGGGACCTACAATGAGCAGTTCTTC. Protein product: CAWSRGTYNEQFF.

This clone came up many times. The gene calls are TRBV19 and TRBJ1-5; D is unclear. Germline CDR1 and CDR2: LNHDA and SQIVND (reference sequence). The CDR3 is 13 amino acids. Trimming pared 3 bases from V and 4 bases from J, leaving 7 bases between. CDR3 nucleotides: TGTGCCAGTAGTATTTCGGGGAATCAGCCCCAGCATTTT. Protein: CASSISGNQPQHF. Variable domain in full (rest from reference TRBV19 and TRBJ1-5): DGGITQSPKYLFRKEGQNVTLSCEQNLNHDAMYWYRQDPGQGLRLIYYSQIVNDFQKGDIAEGYSVSREKKESFPLTVTSAQKNPTAFYLCASSISGNQPQHFGDGTRLSIL.

The rearrangement uses TRBV2 and TRBJ1-5; D is perhaps TRBD1 (5 bases). The V end lost 7 bases, the J end lost 4 bases, and 14 bases lay between the germline ends. CDR1 is SNHLY and CDR2 is FYNNEI in the germline V gene. CDR3 size: 14 residues. Here the CDR3 reads CASMGQGWNQPQHF. CDR3 DNA sequence: TGTGCCAGCATGGGGCAGGGATGGAATCAGCCCCAGCATTTT.

In DNA form, the CDR3 reads TGTGCCAGCAGTTACACGAGGGGTTACGAGCAGTACTTC. Its protein product is CASSYTRGYEQYF. This rearrangement joins TRBV6-5 to TRBJ2-7, with D perhaps given as TRBD1 or TRBD2 (5 bases each). The CDR3 consists of 13 residues. Between the trimmed V and J ends, which lost 2 bases and 4 bases, there was a span of 9 bases. The germline V gene has CDR1 MNHEY and CDR2 SVGAGI.

This clone is a singleton in its sample. The chain joins TRBV2 to TRBJ1-6, with D hard to call. The V and J ends lost 6 bases and 4 bases respectively, with 13 bases between them. CDR1 and CDR2 (germline): SNHLY, FYNNEI. CDR3 length: 15 amino acids. The CDR3 nucleotides read TGTGCCAGCAGGATACAGCCCCTTTATAATTCACCCCTCCACTTT. This encodes CASRIQPLYNSPLHF.

This clone was seen only once. The V gene is TRBV11-2, the J gene TRBJ1-5, with D unresolved. Germline V CDR1 and CDR2: SGHAT, FQNNGV. V shed 5 bases and J shed 4 bases, with 15 bases lying between them. The CDR3 loop spans 15 amino acids. The CDR3: CASSPLGSLNQPQHF. The CDR3 bases are TGTGCCAGCAGCCCCCTCGGGAGTTTAAATCAGCCCCAGCATTTT.

The chain joins TRBV19 to TRBJ1-5; D ambiguous. CDR1 is LNHDA, CDR2 SQIVND, per germline (reference sequence). CDR3 length: 16 residues. V shed 3 bases and J shed 6 bases, with 18 bases lying between them. CDR3 region: CASSISNPGSGQPQHF. In nucleotides, the CDR3 is TGTGCCAGTAGTATCAGTAATCCGGGGTCGGGTCAGCCCCAGCATTTT.

CDR3 protein: CSALPGQGYGYTF. The CDR3 DNA follows: TGCAGCGCCCTGCCGGGACAGGGGTATGGCTACACCTTC. The chain carries TRBV29-1 and TRBJ1-2; 10 nucleotides match TRBD1. CDR1 and CDR2 (germline): SQVTM, ANQGSEA. J lost 5 bases, V lost 7 bases, and 7 bases had no gene match. The CDR3 consists of 13 residues.

The CDR3 is CASSRGQVANYGYTF. The CDR3 bases are TGTGCCAGCAGCCGCGGCCAGGTGGCAAACTATGGCTACACCTTC. The V call is TRBV28, the J call TRBJ1-2; D is undetermined. The CDR3 consists of 15 residues. The V gene lost 6 bases and the J gene lost 2 bases, with 16 bases spanning the gap. Per germline, CDR1 MDHEN and CDR2 SYDVKM.

The chain combines TRBV18 with TRBJ1-2, with unresolved D. This CDR3 has 15 amino acids. Germline loops: CDR1 KGHSH, CDR2 LQKENI. V gave up 6 bases and J gave up 2 bases, with 16 bases separating them. CDR3 in amino acids: CASSPDPGKNYGYTF. The CDR3 nucleotides read TGTGCCAGCTCCCCCGACCCGGGGAAGAACTATGGCTACACCTTC.